The table lists the clone carrying this T cell receptor (beta chain) with a count of one. These data come from a study of blood T cell repertoires in COVID-19. Study-wide background: Samples came from the United States, Italy and Spain, spanning acute and convalescent COVID-19. In each case, the material was cDNA or gDNA derived from T cells, B-cell-depleted T cells, or PBMCs.

Patients of the Seattle cohort, enrolled during active infection, were followed longitudinally. CDR1 and CDR2 from the germline V gene are MNHNY and SVGAGI (reference sequence). Trimming took off 2 bases at V and 6 bases at J, with 16 bases between the two ends. This CDR3 spans 15 amino acids. Generated by immunoSEQ multiplex PCR, the TCRdb table keeps only in-frame clones and is missing some. The table lists around 270,000 clones, approximately 92% of them singletons. The chain combines TRBV6-6 with TRBJ1-2; perhaps TRBD1 as D (6 bases). The sequence was collected from a person between 18 and 35 years old with COVID-19, enrolled during active disease. Sequences were obtained from peripheral blood. In DNA form, the CDR3 reads TGTGCCAGCAGTTACAGTACAGGGATTAATGATGGCTACACCTTC. It codes for CASSYSTGINDGYTF.